Listed below are T cell receptor beta chains from one sample, sequenced in a study of blood T cell repertoires in COVID-19. Using immunoSEQ multiplex PCR, the repertoire was profiled, and TCRdb retains in-frame clones only, with some absent. The sample yields fewer than 200,000 clones, approximately 81% seen once. Sequences were obtained from peripheral blood. Receptor source: a woman aged 60-75 years with COVID-19, enrolled during active disease. Both conserved end residues are part of each CDR3. Fields, in order: D gene, V gene, clone size, J gene, CDR3 DNA, CDR3 protein. The D gene is left open where the match is weak. Clone size is stated in some rows and not others, as once, few, many or a class when expanded.

TRBD1	TRBV11-1	.	TRBJ1-2	TGTGCCAGCAGCCCTGGACAGGGGTATGGCTACACCTTC	CASSPGQGYGYTF
TRBD1	TRBV5-1	.	TRBJ1-2	TGCGCCAGCAGCCCAACTACAGGGGTCTATGGCTACACCTTC	CASSPTTGVYGYTF
.	TRBV4-1	.	TRBJ2-1	TGCGCCAGCAGCCAAGATCTTCCGAGACAGCACTCCTACAATGAGCAGTTCTTC	CASSQDLPRQHSYNEQFF
TRBD1	TRBV6-5	.	TRBJ1-5	TGTGCCAGCAGGCTGGACAGGGGGATTTATCAGCCCCAGCATTTT	CASRLDRGIYQPQHF
TRBD1	TRBV4-2	.	TRBJ1-6	TGTGCCAGCAGCCAAGAAGCAGGGGGTTATAATTCACCCCTCCACTTT	CASSQEAGGYNSPLHF
.	TRBV18	.	TRBJ2-1	TGTGCCAGCTCGCCCGGGACAAAATACAATGAGCAGTTCTTC	CASSPGTKYNEQFF
.	TRBV5-5	.	TRBJ1-2	TGTGCCAGCAGCTTGGCCCGGGGACTGGGCTATGGCTACACCTTC	CASSLARGLGYGYTF
.	TRBV12-3/TRBV12-4	.	TRBJ2-7	TGTGCCAGCAGTGACATAAGGGGATACGAGCAGTACTTC	CASSDIRGYEQYF
.	TRBV9	.	TRBJ2-5	TGTGCCAGCAGCCCCAACGTGGGGGGGGCACGGCAAGAGACCCAGTACTTC	CASSPNVGGARQETQYF
.	TRBV18	.	TRBJ1-6	TGTGCCAGCTCACCACCGGACAGCTATAATTCACCCCTCCACTTT	CASSPPDSYNSPLHF
.	TRBV19	.	TRBJ1-6	TGTGCCAGTAACACGGTGGGGGGAAGGAATTCACCCCTCCACTTT	CASNTVGGRNSPLHF
.	TRBV14	.	TRBJ1-6	TGTGCCAGCAGCCAAAGCCTAAATTCACCCCTCCACTTT	CASSQSLNSPLHF
.	TRBV19	.	TRBJ1-5	TGTGCCAGTAGTCTCAGGGGCATGTATGGTCAGCCCCAGCATTTT	CASSLRGMYGQPQHF
.	TRBV18	.	TRBJ1-3	TGTGCCAGCTCCCCCGCGGGTGGATTCTCTGGAAACACCATATATTTT	CASSPAGGFSGNTIYF
TRBD2	TRBV20-1	.	TRBJ2-3	TGCAGTGCTAGTCAGACCGGGGGGGCTGTAGATACGCAGTATTTT	CSASQTGGAVDTQYF
.	TRBV5-6	few	TRBJ2-5	TGTGCCAGCAGCTTGGCATCCGGGACTCTCTTTATACAAGAGACCCAGTACTTC	CASSLASGTLFIQETQYF
TRBD1	TRBV7-8	.	TRBJ1-5	TGTGCCAGCAGCGACCGGACAGGGGGAAATCAGCCCCAGCATTTT	CASSDRTGGNQPQHF
.	TRBV24-1	.	TRBJ1-2	TGTGCCACCAAAGAGGGATCGGATGGCTACACCTTC	CATKEGSDGYTF
.	TRBV20-1	.	TRBJ1-5	TGCAGTGCTAGTGATCAGATCAATCAGCCCCAGCATTTT	CSASDQINQPQHF
TRBD1	TRBV7-8	.	TRBJ1-5	TGTGCCAGCAGCTTAGGTATCGTCCCAGGGGGCCGAGCTAATCAGCCCCAGCATTTT	CASSLGIVPGGRANQPQHF
.	TRBV7-9	.	TRBJ2-7	TGTGCCAGCAGGCCCACCGGCTCCTACGAGCAGTACTTC	CASRPTGSYEQYF
TRBD2	TRBV3-1/TRBV3-2	.	TRBJ2-1	TGTGCCAGCAGCCAAGATCGCAGGAGGCTAGCGGGGACCAATGAGCAGTTCTTC	CASSQDRRRLAGTNEQFF
TRBD2	TRBV7-3	.	TRBJ2-5	TGTGCCAGCAGCCCCGGGACTATGGGGCCACAAGAGACCCAGTACTTC	CASSPGTMGPQETQYF
.	TRBV2	.	TRBJ1-2	TGTGCCAGGGACTGGGGCTATGGCTACACCTTC	CARDWGYGYTF
TRBD1	TRBV6-6	.	TRBJ1-2	TGTGCCAGCAGTTCTGGGGACAGGGTTGGCTATGGCTACACCTTC	CASSSGDRVGYGYTF